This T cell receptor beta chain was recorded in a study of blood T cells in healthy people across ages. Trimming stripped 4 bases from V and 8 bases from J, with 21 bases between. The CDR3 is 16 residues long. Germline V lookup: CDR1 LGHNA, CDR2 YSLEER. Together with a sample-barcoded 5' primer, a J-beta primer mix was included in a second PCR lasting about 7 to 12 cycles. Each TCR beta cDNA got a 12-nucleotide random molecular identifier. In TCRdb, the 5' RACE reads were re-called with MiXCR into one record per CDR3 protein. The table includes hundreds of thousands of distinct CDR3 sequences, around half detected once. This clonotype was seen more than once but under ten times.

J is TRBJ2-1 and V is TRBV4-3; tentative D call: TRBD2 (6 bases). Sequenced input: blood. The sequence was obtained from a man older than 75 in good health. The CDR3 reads CASSPSAGRPTDEQFF. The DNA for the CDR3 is TGCGCCAGCAGCCCTTCCGCAGGGAGGCCGACGGATGAGCAGTTCTTC.